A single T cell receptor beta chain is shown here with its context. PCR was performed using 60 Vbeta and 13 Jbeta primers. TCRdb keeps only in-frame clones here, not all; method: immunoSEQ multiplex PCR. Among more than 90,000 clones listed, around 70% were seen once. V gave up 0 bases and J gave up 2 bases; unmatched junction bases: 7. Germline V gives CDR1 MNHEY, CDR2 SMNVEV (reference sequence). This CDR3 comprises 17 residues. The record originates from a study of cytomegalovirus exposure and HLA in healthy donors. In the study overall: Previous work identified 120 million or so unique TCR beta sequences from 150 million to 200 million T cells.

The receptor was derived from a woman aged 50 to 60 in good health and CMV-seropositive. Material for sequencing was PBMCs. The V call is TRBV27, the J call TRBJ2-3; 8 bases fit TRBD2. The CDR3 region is CASSLSGRGGLTDTQYF. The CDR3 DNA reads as TGTGCCAGCAGTTTATCCGGTCGGGGGGGACTCACAGATACGCAGTATTTT.